This TCR beta chain was obtained from a study of blood T cell repertoires in COVID-19. On the study more broadly: Researchers got acute and convalescent COVID-19 samples from the United States, Italy and Spain. Sources were T cells, B-cell-depleted T cells, or PBMCs; the material itself was cDNA or gDNA.

Per the authors' pipeline: Counts of nucleated cells, estimated from reference gene primer amplification, were obtained. Assay used: immunoSEQ multiplex PCR; TCRdb lists only in-frame clones, some missing. V and J calls and clone size come straight from that table; D and trimming were deduced from the DNA. This sample has 60,000 to 90,000 clones, with more than 70% found just once. Trimming left V 2 bases short and J 6 bases short, with 10 bases between. The germline V gene encodes CDR1 SGHTA and CDR2 FQGNSA. CDR3 length equals 13 residues. The source of this sequence is a man aged 55-75 years with active or convalescent COVID-19. Material for sequencing was peripheral blood. The chain carries TRBV7-2 and TRBJ1-1, with D possibly matching TRBD1 (5 bases). The CDR3 DNA reads TGTGCCAGCAGCTTACGCGGGGACCCTGAAGCTTTCTTT. Translation gives CASSLRGDPEAFF.